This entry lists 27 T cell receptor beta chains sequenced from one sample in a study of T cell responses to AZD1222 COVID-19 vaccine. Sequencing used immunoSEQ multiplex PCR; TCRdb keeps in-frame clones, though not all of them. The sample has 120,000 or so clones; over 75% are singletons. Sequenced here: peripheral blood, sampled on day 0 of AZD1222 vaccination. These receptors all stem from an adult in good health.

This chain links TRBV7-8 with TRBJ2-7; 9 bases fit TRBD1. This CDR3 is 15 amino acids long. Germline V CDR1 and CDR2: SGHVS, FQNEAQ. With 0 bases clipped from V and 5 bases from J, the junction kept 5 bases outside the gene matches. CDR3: CASSLAGTGSHEQYF. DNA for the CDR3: TGTGCCAGCAGCTTAGCCGGGACAGGGAGCCACGAGCAGTACTTC.

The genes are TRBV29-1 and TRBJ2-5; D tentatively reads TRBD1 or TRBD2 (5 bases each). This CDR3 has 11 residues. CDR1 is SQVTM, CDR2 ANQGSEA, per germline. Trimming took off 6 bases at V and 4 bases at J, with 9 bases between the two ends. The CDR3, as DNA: TGCAGCGTCGGGACGACAGAGACCCAGTACTTC. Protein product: CSVGTTETQYF.

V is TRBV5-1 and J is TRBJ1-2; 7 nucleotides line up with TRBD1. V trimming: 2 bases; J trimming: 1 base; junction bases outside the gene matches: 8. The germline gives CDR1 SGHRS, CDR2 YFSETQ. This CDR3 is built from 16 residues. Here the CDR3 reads CASSLSGTDVNYGYTF. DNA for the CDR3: TGCGCCAGCAGCTTATCCGGGACAGACGTTAACTATGGCTACACCTTC. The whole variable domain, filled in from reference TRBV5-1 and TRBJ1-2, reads KAGVTQTPRYLIKTRGQQVTLSCSPISGHRSVSWYQQTPGQGLQFLFEYFSETQRNKGNFPGRFSGRQFSNSRSEMNVSTLELGDSALYLCASSLSGTDVNYGYTFGSGTRLTVV.

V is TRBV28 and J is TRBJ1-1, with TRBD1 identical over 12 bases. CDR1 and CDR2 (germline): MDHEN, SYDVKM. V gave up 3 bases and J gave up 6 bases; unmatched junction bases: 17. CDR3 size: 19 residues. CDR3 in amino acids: CASSFPPPGQGAITPEAFF. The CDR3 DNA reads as TGTGCCAGCAGTTTTCCCCCGCCGGGACAGGGGGCGATCACCCCTGAAGCTTTCTTT.

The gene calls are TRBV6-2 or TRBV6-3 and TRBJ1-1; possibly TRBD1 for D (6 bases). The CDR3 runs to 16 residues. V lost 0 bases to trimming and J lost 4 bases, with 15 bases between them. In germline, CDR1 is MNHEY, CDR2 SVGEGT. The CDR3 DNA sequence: TGTGCCAGCAGTTACTCGAAAGGGGGATTTAGCACTGAAGCTTTCTTT. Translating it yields CASSYSKGGFSTEAFF.

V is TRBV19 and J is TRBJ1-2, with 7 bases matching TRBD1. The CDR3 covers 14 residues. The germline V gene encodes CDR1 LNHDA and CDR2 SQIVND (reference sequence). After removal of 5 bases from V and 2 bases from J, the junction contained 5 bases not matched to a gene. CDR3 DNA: TGTGCCAGTAGTCCCATGGACAGGAACTATGGCTACACCTTC. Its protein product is CASSPMDRNYGYTF.

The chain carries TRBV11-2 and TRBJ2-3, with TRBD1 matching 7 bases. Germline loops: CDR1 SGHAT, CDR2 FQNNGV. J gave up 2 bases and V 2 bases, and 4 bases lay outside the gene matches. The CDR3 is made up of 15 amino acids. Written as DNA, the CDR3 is TGTGCCAGCAGCTTAAGGGGACAGAACACAGATACGCAGTATTTT. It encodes CASSLRGQNTDTQYF. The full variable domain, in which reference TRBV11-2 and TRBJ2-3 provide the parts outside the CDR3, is EAGVAQSPRYKIIEKRQSVAFWCNPISGHATLYWYQQILGQGPKLLIQFQNNGVVDDSQLPKDRFSAERLKGVDSTLKIQPAKLEDSAVYLCASSLRGQNTDTQYFGPGTRLTVL.

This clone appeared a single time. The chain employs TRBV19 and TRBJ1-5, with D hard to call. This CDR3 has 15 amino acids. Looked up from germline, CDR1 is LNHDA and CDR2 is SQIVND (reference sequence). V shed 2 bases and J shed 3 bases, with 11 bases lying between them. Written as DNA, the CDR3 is TGTGCCAGTAGTATACTAGGTGTGACCAATCAGCCCCAGCATTTT. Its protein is CASSILGVTNQPQHF.

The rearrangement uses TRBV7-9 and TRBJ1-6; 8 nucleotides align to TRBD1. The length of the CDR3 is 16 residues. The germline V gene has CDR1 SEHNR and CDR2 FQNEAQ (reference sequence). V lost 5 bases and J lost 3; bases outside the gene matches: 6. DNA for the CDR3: TGTGCCAGCAGCGCTGTCGACAGGGGCTATAATTCACCCCTCCACTTT. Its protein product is CASSAVDRGYNSPLHF.

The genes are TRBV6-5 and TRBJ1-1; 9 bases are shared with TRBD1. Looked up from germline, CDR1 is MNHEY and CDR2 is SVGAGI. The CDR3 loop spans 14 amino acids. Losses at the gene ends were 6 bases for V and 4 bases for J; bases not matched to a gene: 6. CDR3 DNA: TGTGCCAGCAGGGTGACAGGGGGACGCACTGAAGCTTTCTTT. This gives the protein CASRVTGGRTEAFF.

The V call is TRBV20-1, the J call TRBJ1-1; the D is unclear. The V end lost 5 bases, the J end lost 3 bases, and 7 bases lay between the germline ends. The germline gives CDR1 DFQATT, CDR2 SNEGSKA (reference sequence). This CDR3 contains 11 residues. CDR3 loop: CSALDYTEAFF. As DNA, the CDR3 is TGCAGTGCTCTGGACTACACTGAAGCTTTCTTT.

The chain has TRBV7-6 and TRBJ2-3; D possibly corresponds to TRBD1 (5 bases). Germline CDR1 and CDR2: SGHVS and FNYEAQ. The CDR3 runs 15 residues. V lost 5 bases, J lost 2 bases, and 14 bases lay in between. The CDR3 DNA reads TGTGCCAGCAGCCCACCTTCAGGGAACACAGATACGCAGTATTTT. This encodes CASSPPSGNTDTQYF.

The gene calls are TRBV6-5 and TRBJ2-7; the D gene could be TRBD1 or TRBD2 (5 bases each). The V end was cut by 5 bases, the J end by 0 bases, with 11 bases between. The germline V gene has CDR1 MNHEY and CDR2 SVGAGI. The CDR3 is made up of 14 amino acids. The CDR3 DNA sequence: TGTGCCAGCAGTCGAGGGGTGGGCTCCTACGAGCAGTACTTC. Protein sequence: CASSRGVGSYEQYF.

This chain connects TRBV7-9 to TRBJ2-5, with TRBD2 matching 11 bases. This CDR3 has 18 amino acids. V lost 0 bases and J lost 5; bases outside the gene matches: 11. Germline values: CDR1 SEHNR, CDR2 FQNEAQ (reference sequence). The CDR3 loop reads CASSLASGRTSGLETQYF. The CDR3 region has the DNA TGTGCCAGCAGCTTAGCTTCGGGGCGGACTAGCGGGCTCGAGACCCAGTACTTC.

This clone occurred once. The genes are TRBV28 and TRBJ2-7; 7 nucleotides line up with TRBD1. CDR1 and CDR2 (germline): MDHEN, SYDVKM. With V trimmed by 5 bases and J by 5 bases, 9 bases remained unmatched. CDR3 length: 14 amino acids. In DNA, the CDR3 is TGTGCCAGCAGTCAGAAGGGGGCGGTTGACGAGCAGTACTTC. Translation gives CASSQKGAVDEQYF.

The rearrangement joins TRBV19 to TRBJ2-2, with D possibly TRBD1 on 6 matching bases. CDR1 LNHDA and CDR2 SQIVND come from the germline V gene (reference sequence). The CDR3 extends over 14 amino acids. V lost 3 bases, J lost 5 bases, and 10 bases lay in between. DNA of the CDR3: TGTGCCAGTAGTATGGGAGACAGGACCGGGGAGCTGTTTTTT. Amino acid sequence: CASSMGDRTGELFF. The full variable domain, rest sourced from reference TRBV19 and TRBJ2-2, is DGGITQSPKYLFRKEGQNVTLSCEQNLNHDAMYWYRQDPGQGLRLIYYSQIVNDFQKGDIAEGYSVSREKKESFPLTVTSAQKNPTAFYLCASSMGDRTGELFFGEGSRLTVL.

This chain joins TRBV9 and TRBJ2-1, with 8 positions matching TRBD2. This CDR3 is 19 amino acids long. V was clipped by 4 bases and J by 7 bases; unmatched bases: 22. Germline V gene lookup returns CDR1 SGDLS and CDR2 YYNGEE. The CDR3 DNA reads TGTGCCAGCAGCCCCCATGGGTTGGGCGGCGCGGGAGGAGGGAATGAGCAGTTCTTC. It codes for CASSPHGLGGAGGGNEQFF. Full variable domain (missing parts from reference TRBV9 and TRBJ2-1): DSGVTQTPKHLITATGQRVTLRCSPRSGDLSVYWYQQSLDQGLQFLIQYYNGEERAKGNILERFSAQQFPDLHSELNLSSLELGDSALYFCASSPHGLGGAGGGNEQFFGPGTRLTVL.

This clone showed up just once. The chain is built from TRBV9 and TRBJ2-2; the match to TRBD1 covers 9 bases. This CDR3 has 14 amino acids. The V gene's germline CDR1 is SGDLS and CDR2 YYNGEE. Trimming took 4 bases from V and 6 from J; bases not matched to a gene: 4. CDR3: CASSSRQGAGELFF. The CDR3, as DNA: TGTGCCAGCAGCTCTCGACAGGGGGCCGGGGAGCTGTTTTTT.

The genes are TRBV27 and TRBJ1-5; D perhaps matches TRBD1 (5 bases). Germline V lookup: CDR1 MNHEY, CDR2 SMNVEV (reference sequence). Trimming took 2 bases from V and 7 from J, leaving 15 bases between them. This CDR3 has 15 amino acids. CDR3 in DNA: TGTGCCAGCAGTTTAAGGGGCCGGGGGGACCAGCCCCAGCATTTT. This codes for CASSLRGRGDQPQHF.

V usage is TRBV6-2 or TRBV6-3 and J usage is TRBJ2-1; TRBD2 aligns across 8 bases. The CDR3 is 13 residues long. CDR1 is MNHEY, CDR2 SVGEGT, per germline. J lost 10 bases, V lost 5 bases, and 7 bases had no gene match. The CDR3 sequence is CASSTRGGGEQFF. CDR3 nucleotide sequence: TGTGCCAGCAGTACCAGGGGCGGGGGGGAGCAGTTCTTC.

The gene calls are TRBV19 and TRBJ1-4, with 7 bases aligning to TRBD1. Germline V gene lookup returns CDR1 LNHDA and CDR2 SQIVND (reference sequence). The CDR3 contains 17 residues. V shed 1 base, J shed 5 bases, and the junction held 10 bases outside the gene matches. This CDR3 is CASSIGVGTASNEKLFF. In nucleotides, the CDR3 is TGTGCCAGTAGTATAGGTGTCGGGACAGCTTCCAATGAAAAACTGTTTTTT.

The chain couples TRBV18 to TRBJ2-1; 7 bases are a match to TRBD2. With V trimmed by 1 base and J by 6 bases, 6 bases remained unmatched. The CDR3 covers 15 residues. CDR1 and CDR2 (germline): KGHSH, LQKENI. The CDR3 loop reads CASSPLAGKINEQFF. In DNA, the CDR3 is TGTGCCAGCTCACCACTAGCGGGCAAAATCAATGAGCAGTTCTTC.

CDR3 sequence (DNA): TGTGCCAGCACCCCGGAGAAGGGGGTCACTGAAGCTTTCTTT. It is translated as CASTPEKGVTEAFF. The rearrangement links TRBV5-4 to TRBJ1-1, with D possibly TRBD1 on 6 matching bases. This CDR3 has 14 amino acids. V lost 6 bases to trimming and J lost 4 bases, with 16 bases between them. Per germline, CDR1 SGHNT and CDR2 YYREEE (reference sequence).

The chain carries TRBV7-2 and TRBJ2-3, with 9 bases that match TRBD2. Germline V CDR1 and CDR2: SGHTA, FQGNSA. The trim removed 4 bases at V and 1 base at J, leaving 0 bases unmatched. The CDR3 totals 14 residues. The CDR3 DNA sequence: TGTGCCAGCAGCTGGACTAGCGGCACAGATACGCAGTATTTT. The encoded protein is CASSWTSGTDTQYF. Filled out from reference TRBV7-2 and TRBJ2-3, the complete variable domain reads GAGVSQSPSNKVTEKGKDVELRCDPISGHTALYWYRQSLGQGLEFLIYFQGNSAPDKSGLPSDRFSAERTGGSVSTLTIQRTQQEDSAVYLCASSWTSGTDTQYFGPGTRLTVL.

CDR3 DNA sequence: TGTGCCGGGAGGAGCTCTGGGGCCAACGTCCTGACTTTC. Encoded protein: CAGRSSGANVLTF. The chain combines TRBV6-5 with TRBJ2-6, with D perhaps matching TRBD2 (6 bases). Trimming cost V 11 bases and J 0 bases, with 8 bases left between them. Germline-derived CDR1 and CDR2 are MNHEY and SVGAGI. There are 13 residues in the CDR3.

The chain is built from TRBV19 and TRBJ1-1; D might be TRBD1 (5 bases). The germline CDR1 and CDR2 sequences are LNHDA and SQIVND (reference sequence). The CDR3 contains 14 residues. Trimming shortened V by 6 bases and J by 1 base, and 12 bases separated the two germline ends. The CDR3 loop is CASSFDRQNTEAFF. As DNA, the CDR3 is TGTGCCAGTAGCTTCGACAGACAGAACACTGAAGCTTTCTTT.

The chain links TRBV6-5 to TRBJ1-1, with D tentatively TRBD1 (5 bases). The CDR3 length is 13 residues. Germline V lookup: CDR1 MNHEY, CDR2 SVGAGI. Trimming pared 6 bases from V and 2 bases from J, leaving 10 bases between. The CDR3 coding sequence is TGTGCCAGCAGCCTGACAGACAACACTGAAGCTTTCTTT. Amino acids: CASSLTDNTEAFF.